These 17 T cell receptor beta chains originate from one sample sequenced in a study of blood T cell repertoires in COVID-19. Clones were read by immunoSEQ multiplex PCR, and TCRdb kept only the in-frame ones, dropping some. The sample includes about 120,000 clones, about 85% of them seen just once. The sequencing sample was made of peripheral blood. These receptors were taken from a man aged 60 to 75 with acute or convalescent COVID-19.

V and J are TRBV11-3 and TRBJ2-1, with a possible D match to TRBD2 (6 bases). The germline V gene encodes CDR1 SGHNT and CDR2 YENEEA. This CDR3 contains 13 residues. V shed 4 bases and J shed 9 bases, with 13 bases lying between them. CDR3 protein: CASSSPGLREQFF. The CDR3, as DNA: TGTGCCAGCAGCTCCCCCGGACTACGTGAGCAGTTCTTC.

The V call is TRBV14, the J call TRBJ2-2; D perhaps matches TRBD2 (6 bases). In germline, CDR1 is SGHDN, CDR2 FVKESK. The CDR3 runs to 13 residues. Trimming cost V 2 bases and J 7 bases, with 8 bases left between them. The DNA for the CDR3 is TGTGCCAGCAGCCAATGGAGGGGCGGGGAGCTGTTTTTT. It yields the protein CASSQWRGGELFF.

The rearrangement uses TRBV5-1 and TRBJ1-1; no definite D call. Germline CDR1 reads SGHRS; CDR2 reads YFSETQ. This CDR3 is built from 13 residues. The V end was cut by 0 bases, the J end by 4 bases, with 7 bases between. The CDR3 reads CASSLERGTEAFF. The DNA of the CDR3 is TGCGCCAGCAGCTTGGAAAGAGGCACTGAAGCTTTCTTT.

The V gene is TRBV7-2, the J gene TRBJ2-1, with 12 bases identical to TRBD2. V lost 3 bases to trimming and J lost 5 bases; unmatched junction nucleotides: 2. Germline CDR1 and CDR2: SGHTA and FQGNSA. The CDR3 spans 15 residues. In nucleotides, the CDR3 is TGTGCCAGCAGCTTTAGACTAGCGGGAGACAATGAGCAGTTCTTC. The encoded protein is CASSFRLAGDNEQFF.

The CDR3 DNA is TGTGCCACCAGTGCTGGGACAGGGGGCCAAGAGACCCAGTACTTC. Translated, it gives CATSAGTGGQETQYF. The genes are TRBV24-1 and TRBJ2-5, with TRBD1 matching over 11 bases. Germline V gene sequence: CDR1 KGHDR, CDR2 SFDVKD. The CDR3 sequence is 15 residues long. V was clipped by 5 bases and J by 1 base; unmatched bases: 2.

This clone was detected only once. The rearrangement joins TRBV6-6 to TRBJ2-7; D possibly corresponds to TRBD1 (6 bases). Trimming stripped 6 bases from V and 4 bases from J, with 10 bases between. The length of the CDR3 is 12 residues. Per the germline V gene, CDR1 is MNHNY and CDR2 is SVGAGI (reference sequence). The CDR3 sequence: CASSFTGYEQYF. CDR3 bases: TGTGCCAGCAGCTTCACAGGGTACGAGCAGTACTTC.

V usage is TRBV10-3 and J usage is TRBJ2-1; a weak D match, TRBD2 (5 bases). The CDR3 has 17 residues. From germline, CDR1 is ENHRY and CDR2 SYGVKD. Between the trimmed V and J ends, which lost 4 bases and 2 bases, there was a span of 18 bases. CDR3 loop: CAISGTGEYSTYNEQFF. The DNA for the CDR3 is TGTGCCATCAGTGGCACCGGGGAATACTCAACCTACAATGAGCAGTTCTTC.

This clone appeared once. The chain recombines TRBV6-2 or TRBV6-3 with TRBJ1-5; 7 bases match TRBD1. Per germline, CDR1 MNHEY and CDR2 SVGEGT. The CDR3 has 15 residues. The V and J ends lost 5 bases and 3 bases, in that order; junction bases with no gene match: 7. The CDR3 bases are TGTGCCAGCAGTCCGGACAGGACCAACAATCAGCCCCAGCATTTT. It encodes CASSPDRTNNQPQHF.

The rearrangement links TRBV27 to TRBJ1-5, with 9 bases aligning to TRBD1. This CDR3 spans 15 amino acids. The ends lost 1 base at V and 7 bases at J; junction bases unmatched: 5. Germline lookup yields CDR1 MNHEY and CDR2 SMNVEV (reference sequence). CDR3 amino acids: CASSLFGTGKQPQHF. In DNA form, the CDR3 reads TGTGCCAGCAGTTTATTTGGGACAGGGAAACAGCCCCAGCATTTT.

The J gene is TRBJ1-3, the V gene TRBV9, with a tentative D call TRBD1 (5 bases). This CDR3 has 14 amino acids. The ends were cut back, 0 bases at V and 2 bases at J, with 6 bases in the middle. CDR1 SGDLS and CDR2 YYNGEE come from the germline V gene. The CDR3 bases are TGTGCCAGCAGCGTAGCGGGGGCTGGAAACACCATATATTTT. Translated: CASSVAGAGNTIYF.

The V call is TRBV4-3, the J call TRBJ1-2; D is possibly TRBD1 (5 bases). This CDR3 region has 15 residues. Trimming stripped 0 bases from V and 7 bases from J, with 15 bases between. Germline assignment: CDR1 LGHNA and CDR2 YSLEER. This CDR3 reads CASSQEAGWDSGYTF. The CDR3, as DNA: TGCGCCAGCAGCCAAGAAGCAGGGTGGGACTCTGGCTACACCTTC.

This chain uses TRBV28 with TRBJ2-7; TRBD1 might be the D (6 bases). Germline V CDR1 and CDR2: MDHEN, SYDVKM. The V gene lost 0 bases and the J gene lost 6 bases, with 12 bases spanning the gap. The CDR3 is made up of 14 amino acids. This CDR3 reads CASSLCVQGCEQYF. CDR3 bases: TGTGCCAGCAGTTTATGCGTCCAGGGGTGCGAGCAGTACTTC.

V usage is TRBV24-1 and J usage is TRBJ2-3; 10 nucleotides match TRBD2. V shed 9 bases, J shed 1 base, and the junction held 0 bases outside the gene matches. Per germline, CDR1 KGHDR and CDR2 SFDVKD. The length of the CDR3 is 13 residues. CDR3 in DNA: TGTGCCACCGGACTAGCGGGCACAGATACGCAGTATTTT. It is translated as CATGLAGTDTQYF.

The chain couples TRBV4-1 to TRBJ2-3, with D unresolved. V lost 1 base to trimming and J lost 6 bases, with 8 bases between them. Germline V gene lookup returns CDR1 MGHRA and CDR2 YSYEKL. The CDR3 spans 13 residues. CDR3 region: CASSQATSDTQYF. Written as DNA, the CDR3 is TGCGCCAGCAGCCAAGCGACTTCCGATACGCAGTATTTT.

V is TRBV30 and J is TRBJ2-7; TRBD1 matches 9 bases. Germline V gives CDR1 GTSNPN, CDR2 SVGIG (reference sequence). The CDR3 extends over 16 amino acids. J was trimmed by 3 bases and V by 3 bases; bases with no gene match: 12. CDR3: CAWRATGGRSHYEQYF. The CDR3 nucleotides are TGTGCCTGGAGGGCGACAGGGGGAAGATCCCACTACGAGCAGTACTTC.

The chain joins TRBV4-3 to TRBJ1-2, with 7 positions matching TRBD1. Per germline, CDR1 LGHNA and CDR2 YSLEER. The V gene end was trimmed by 0 bases and the J gene end by 1 base; junction bases not matched to a gene: 8. CDR3 length: 17 amino acids. DNA for the CDR3: TGCGCCAGCAGCCAAGATCTAGCCCAGGGGGTTAACTATGGCTACACCTTC. This sequence encodes CASSQDLAQGVNYGYTF.

This chain links TRBV19 with TRBJ2-1; 12 bases are a match to TRBD1. From germline, CDR1 is LNHDA and CDR2 SQIVND (reference sequence). V gave up 6 bases and J gave up 7 bases; unmatched junction bases: 7. The CDR3 is 15 amino acids. In nucleotides, the CDR3 is TGTGCCAGTAGGTCGGGGACAGGGGGCAGGAATGAGCAGTTCTTC. Protein sequence: CASRSGTGGRNEQFF.